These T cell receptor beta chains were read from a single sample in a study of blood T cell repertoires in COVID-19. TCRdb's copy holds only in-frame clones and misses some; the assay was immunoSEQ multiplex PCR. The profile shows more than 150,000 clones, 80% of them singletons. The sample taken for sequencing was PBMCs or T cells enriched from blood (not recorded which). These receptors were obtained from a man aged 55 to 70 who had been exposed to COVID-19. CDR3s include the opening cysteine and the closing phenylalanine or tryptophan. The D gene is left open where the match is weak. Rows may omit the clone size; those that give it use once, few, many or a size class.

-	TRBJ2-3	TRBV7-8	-	TGTGCCAGCAGCTTCGGAGATACGCAGTATTTT	CASSFGDTQYF
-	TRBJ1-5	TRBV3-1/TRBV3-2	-	TGTGCCAGCAGCCAAGATCGACTACAGCCCCAGCATTTT	CASSQDRLQPQHF
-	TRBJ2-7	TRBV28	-	TGTGCCAGCAGAAACTCAGGGGAGATGAGCGGCGAGCAGTACTTC	CASRNSGEMSGEQYF
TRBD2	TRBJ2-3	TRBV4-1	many	TGCGCCAGCAGCCACGTTAGCGGGTTTAATTCAGATACGCAGTATTTT	CASSHVSGFNSDTQYF
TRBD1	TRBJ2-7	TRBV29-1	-	TGCAGCGCGACAGGGACCCATACCTACGAGCAGTACTTC	CSATGTHTYEQYF
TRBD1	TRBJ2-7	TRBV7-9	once	TGTGCCAGCAGTCGCTCGCTGGGGACAGGGACCTACGAGCAGTACTTC	CASSRSLGTGTYEQYF
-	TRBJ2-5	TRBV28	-	TGTGCCAGCACCTCGGGCGGGTTCCAAGAGACCCAGTACTTC	CASTSGGFQETQYF
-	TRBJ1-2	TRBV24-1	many	TGTGCCACCTCCTCGACGGGAGGCGCAAATAACTATGGCTACACCTTC	CATSSTGGANNYGYTF
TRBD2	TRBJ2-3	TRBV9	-	TGTGCCAGCAGCGTAGGGCTAGCGGGCTACGCTAGCACAGATACGCAGTATTTT	CASSVGLAGYASTDTQYF
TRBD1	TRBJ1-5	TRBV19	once	TGTGCCAGTAGTACAACTGGGACAGGCCTAAGCAATCAGCCCCAGCATTTT	CASSTTGTGLSNQPQHF
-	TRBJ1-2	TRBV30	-	TGTGCCTGGAGGACCCAGGGGACTAACTATGGCTACACCTTC	CAWRTQGTNYGYTF
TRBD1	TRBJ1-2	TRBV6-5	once	TGTGCCAGCGGGGACAGCTCCTATGGCTACACCTTC	CASGDSSYGYTF
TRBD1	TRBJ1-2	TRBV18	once	TGTGCCAGCCGCCGGGTCGGGACAGACGATGGCTACACCTTC	CASRRVGTDDGYTF
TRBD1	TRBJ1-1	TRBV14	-	TGTGCCAGCAGCCGGCGGACAGGCATGAACACTGAAGCTTTCTTT	CASSRRTGMNTEAFF
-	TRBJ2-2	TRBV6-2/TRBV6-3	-	TGTGCCAGCAGCGGGTTGGACTTGTCCGGGGAGCTGTTTTTT	CASSGLDLSGELFF
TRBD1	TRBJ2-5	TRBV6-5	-	TGTGCCAGCTCGGACAGGGGAGAGACCCAGTACTTC	CASSDRGETQYF
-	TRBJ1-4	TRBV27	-	TGTGCCAGCGGGGAGCTATGGGAAAAACTGTTTTTT	CASGELWEKLFF
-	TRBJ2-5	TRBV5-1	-	TGCGCCAGCAGTCGGTACCAAGAGACCCAGTACTTC	CASSRYQETQYF
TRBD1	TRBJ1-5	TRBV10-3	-	TGTGCCATCAGGGACAGGGTTGATCAGCCCCAGCATTTT	CAIRDRVDQPQHF
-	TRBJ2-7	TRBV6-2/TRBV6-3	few	TGTGCCAGCAGTCAAAACAGGGTTTCAACCTACGAGCAGTACTTC	CASSQNRVSTYEQYF
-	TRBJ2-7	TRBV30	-	TGTGCCTGGAGTTTGAAGGGACTTGCCTACGAGCAGTACTTC	CAWSLKGLAYEQYF
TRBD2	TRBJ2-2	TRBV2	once	TGTGCCACCTCACTAGCGACAAGTAGGGCCGGGGAGCTGTTTTTT	CATSLATSRAGELFF
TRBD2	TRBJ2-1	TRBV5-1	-	TGCGCCAGCAGCTTGGATAGCGGGACTTACAATGAGCAGTTCTTC	CASSLDSGTYNEQFF
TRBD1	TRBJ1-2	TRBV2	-	TGTGCCAGCAGCGACAGGGGGCTGCGGTATGGCTACACCTTC	CASSDRGLRYGYTF
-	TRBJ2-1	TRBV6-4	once	TGTGCCAGCACCAGAGTCGGAGTCGCTACGTGGCGTGAGCAGTTCTTC	CASTRVGVATWREQFF
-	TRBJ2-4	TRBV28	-	TGTGCCAGCATCGCTGGAGGGGCTGAGGCCAAAAACATTCAGTACTTC	CASIAGGAEAKNIQYF
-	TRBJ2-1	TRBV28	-	TGTGCCAGCAGTCCCCATAACCCGCTAGCGAATGAGCAGTTCTTC	CASSPHNPLANEQFF
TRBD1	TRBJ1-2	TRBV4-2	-	TGTGCCAGCAGATCCGCCCGCCGGGACAGGGGATCGGGCTACACCTTC	CASRSARRDRGSGYTF
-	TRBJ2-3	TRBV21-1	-	TGTGCCAGCAGCAAAGTTAGGGGGCGGGGCACAGATACGCAGTATTTT	CASSKVRGRGTDTQYF
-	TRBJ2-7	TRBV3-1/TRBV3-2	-	TGTGCCAGCAGCCGCGGACAAGACGCCTACGAGCAGTACTTC	CASSRGQDAYEQYF
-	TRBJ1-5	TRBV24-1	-	TGTGCCACCAGTGATCCGACAGGAAATCAGCCCCAGCATTTT	CATSDPTGNQPQHF
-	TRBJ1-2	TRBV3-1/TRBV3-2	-	TGTGCCAGCAGCCAAGAGGGACAAGCATTGGGCGGCTACACCTTC	CASSQEGQALGGYTF
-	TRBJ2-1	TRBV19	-	TGTGCCAGTAGTCCGAGGGACTCTACCCTTGGGGATGAGCAGTTCTTC	CASSPRDSTLGDEQFF
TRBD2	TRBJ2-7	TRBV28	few	TGTGCCAGCAGTTTGCGGGAGTATATCGACGAGCAGTACTTC	CASSLREYIDEQYF
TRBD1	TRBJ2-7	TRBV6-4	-	TGTGCCAGACACCAAAGAAGGGACAGGGAGCAAACTTTCTCCTACGAGCAGTACTTC	CARHQRRDREQTFSYEQYF
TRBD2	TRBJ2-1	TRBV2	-	TGTGCCAGCACTAGGGCGGGAGAATACAATGAGCAGTTCTTC	CASTRAGEYNEQFF
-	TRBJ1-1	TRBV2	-	TGTGCCAGCAGTGGAAGGCAGTCCCTCGGCGGCACTGAAGCTTTCTTT	CASSGRQSLGGTEAFF
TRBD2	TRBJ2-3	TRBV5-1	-	TGCGCCAGCAGCTTGAGCGGGAGTCTGGGGGGCACAGATACGCAGTATTTT	CASSLSGSLGGTDTQYF
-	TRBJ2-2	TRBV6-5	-	TGTGCCAGCAGGTATCCAGGGACCGGGGAGCTGTTTTTT	CASRYPGTGELFF
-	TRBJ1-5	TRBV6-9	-	TGTGCCAGCAGTTACGAGGTGTCTCAGCCCCAGCATTTT	CASSYEVSQPQHF
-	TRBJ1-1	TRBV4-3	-	TGCGCCAGCAGCCAAGATTTGGAGATGGGCACTGAAGCTTTCTTT	CASSQDLEMGTEAFF
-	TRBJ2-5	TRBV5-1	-	TGCGCCAGCAGCATGGACAGACAAGAGACCCAGTACTTC	CASSMDRQETQYF
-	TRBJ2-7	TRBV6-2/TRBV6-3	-	TGTGCCAGCAGTACTCACAGCTACGAGCAGTACTTC	CASSTHSYEQYF
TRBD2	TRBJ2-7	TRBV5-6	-	TGTGCCAGCAGCTCATCTTTAGCGGGAGCACTCTACGAGCAGTACTTC	CASSSSLAGALYEQYF
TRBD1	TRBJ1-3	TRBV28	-	TGTGCCAGCATGGACAGGGGGCCTGGAAACACCATATATTTT	CASMDRGPGNTIYF
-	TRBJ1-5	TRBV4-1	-	TGCGCCAGCAGCCCTCCGGGGGGCAATCAGCCCCAGCATTTT	CASSPPGGNQPQHF
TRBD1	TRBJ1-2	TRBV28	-	TGTGCCAGCAGAACTCCGGGACAGGGGGCGGTCGGCTACACCTTC	CASRTPGQGAVGYTF
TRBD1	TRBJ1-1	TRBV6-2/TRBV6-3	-	TGTGCCAGCAGTTTGGAGGGGGCTCGCACTGAAGCTTTCTTT	CASSLEGARTEAFF
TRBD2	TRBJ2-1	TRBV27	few	TGTGCCAGCAGTTTAATCAGCGGGAGTGTCGATGAGCAGTTCTTC	CASSLISGSVDEQFF
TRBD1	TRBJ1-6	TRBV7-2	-	TGTGCCAGCAGCTCGGGACAGGGGAGAACGCCCCTCCACTTT	CASSSGQGRTPLHF
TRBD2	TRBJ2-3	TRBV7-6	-	TGTGCCAGCAGTTCCTCACCTACAACTAGCGGGGCACCTAGCACAGATACGCAGTATTTT	CASSSSPTTSGAPSTDTQYF